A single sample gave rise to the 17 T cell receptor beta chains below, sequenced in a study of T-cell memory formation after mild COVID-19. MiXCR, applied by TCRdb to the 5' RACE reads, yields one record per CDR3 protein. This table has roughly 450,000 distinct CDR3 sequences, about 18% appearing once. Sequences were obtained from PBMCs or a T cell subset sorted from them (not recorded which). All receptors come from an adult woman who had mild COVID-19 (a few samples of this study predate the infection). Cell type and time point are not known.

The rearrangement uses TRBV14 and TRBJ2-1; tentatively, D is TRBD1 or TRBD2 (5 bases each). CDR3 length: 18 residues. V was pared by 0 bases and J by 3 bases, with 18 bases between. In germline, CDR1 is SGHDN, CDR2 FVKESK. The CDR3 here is CASSQDWPGASSYNEQFF. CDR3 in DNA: TGTGCCAGCAGCCAAGATTGGCCTGGGGCTAGCAGCTACAATGAGCAGTTCTTC.

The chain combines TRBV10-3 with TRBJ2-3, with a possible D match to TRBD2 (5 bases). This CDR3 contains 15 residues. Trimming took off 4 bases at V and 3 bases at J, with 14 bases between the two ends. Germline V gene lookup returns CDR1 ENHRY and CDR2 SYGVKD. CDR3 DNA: TGTGCCATCAGTGGGTCTGACGGGAAGACAGATACGCAGTATTTT. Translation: CAISGSDGKTDTQYF.

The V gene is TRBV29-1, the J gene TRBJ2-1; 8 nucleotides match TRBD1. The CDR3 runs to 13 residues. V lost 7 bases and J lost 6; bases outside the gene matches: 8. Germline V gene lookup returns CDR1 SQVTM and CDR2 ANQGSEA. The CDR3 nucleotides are TGCAGCGCTCTGGGACAGGAGATCAATGAGCAGTTCTTC. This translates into CSALGQEINEQFF.

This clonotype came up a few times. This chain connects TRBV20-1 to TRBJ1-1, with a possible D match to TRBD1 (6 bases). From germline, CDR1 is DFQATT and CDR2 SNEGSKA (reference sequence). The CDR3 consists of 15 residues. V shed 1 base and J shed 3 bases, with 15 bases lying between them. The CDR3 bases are TGCAGTGCTAGAGCATGGGGGCGTATGGACACTGAAGCTTTCTTT. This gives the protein CSARAWGRMDTEAFF.

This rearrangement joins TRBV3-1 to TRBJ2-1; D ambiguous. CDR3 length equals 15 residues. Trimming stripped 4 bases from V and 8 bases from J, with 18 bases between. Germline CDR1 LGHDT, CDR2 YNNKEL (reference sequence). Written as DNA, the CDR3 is TGTGCCAGCAGCCGGTCTGAGATCTCCTGGGATGAGCAGTTCTTC. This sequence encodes CASSRSEISWDEQFF.

The CDR3 coding sequence is TGCGCCAGCAGCCAAGGGGCTCGAGCGGGGGACTCCTACAATGAGCAGTTCTTC. Amino acid sequence: CASSQGARAGDSYNEQFF. V is TRBV4-1 and J is TRBJ2-1; TRBD2 matches 8 bases. Germline CDR1 and CDR2: MGHRA and YSYEKL. The V segment lost 1 base and the J segment 0 bases; nucleotides outside the gene matches: 8. The CDR3 is made up of 18 amino acids.

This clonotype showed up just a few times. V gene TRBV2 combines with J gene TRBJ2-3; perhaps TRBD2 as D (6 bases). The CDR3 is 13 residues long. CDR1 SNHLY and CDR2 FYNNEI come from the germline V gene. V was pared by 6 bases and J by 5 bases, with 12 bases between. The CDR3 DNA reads TGTGCCAGCAGGCAACTGGGAGGAGATACGCAGTATTTT. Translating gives CASRQLGGDTQYF.

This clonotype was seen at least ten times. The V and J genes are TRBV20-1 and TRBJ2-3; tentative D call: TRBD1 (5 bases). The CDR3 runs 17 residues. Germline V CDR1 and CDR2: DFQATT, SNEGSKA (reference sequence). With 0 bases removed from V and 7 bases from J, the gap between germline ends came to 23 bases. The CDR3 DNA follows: TGCAGTGCTAGAGATGGGCCTTTGGGCTTTGGGGCTCATACGCAGTATTTT. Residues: CSARDGPLGFGAHTQYF.

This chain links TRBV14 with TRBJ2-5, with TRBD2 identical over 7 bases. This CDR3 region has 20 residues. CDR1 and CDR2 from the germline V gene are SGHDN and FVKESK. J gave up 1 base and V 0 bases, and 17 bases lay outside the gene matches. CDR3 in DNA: TGTGCCAGCAGCCAAGATTTCATTCTCGGGGCGGGGGTACCCCAAGAGACCCAGTACTTC. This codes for CASSQDFILGAGVPQETQYF.

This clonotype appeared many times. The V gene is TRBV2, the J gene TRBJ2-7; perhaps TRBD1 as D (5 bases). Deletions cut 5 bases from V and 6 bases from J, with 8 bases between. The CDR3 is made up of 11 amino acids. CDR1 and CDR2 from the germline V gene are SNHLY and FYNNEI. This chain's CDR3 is CASSQGLEQYF. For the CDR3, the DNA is TGTGCCAGCAGTCAGGGTCTCGAGCAGTACTTC.

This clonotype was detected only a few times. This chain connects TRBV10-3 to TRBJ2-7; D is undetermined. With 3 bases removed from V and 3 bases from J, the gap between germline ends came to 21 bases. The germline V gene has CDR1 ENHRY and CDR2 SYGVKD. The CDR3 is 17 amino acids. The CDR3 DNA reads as TGTGCCATCAGTGACCGAAAAGGTCCGGCCCCCGACTACGAGCAGTACTTC. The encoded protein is CAISDRKGPAPDYEQYF.

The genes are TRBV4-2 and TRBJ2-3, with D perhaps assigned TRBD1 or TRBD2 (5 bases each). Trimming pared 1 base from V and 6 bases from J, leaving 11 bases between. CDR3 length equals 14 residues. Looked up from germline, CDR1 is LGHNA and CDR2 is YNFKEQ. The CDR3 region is CASSQGAWDDTQYF. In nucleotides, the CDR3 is TGTGCCAGCAGCCAAGGGGCGTGGGACGATACGCAGTATTTT.

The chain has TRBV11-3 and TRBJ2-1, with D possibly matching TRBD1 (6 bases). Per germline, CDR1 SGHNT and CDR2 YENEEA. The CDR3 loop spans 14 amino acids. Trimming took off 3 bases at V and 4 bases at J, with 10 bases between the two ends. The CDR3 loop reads CASSFLRGYNEQFF. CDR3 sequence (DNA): TGTGCCAGCAGCTTCCTCAGGGGATACAATGAGCAGTTCTTC.

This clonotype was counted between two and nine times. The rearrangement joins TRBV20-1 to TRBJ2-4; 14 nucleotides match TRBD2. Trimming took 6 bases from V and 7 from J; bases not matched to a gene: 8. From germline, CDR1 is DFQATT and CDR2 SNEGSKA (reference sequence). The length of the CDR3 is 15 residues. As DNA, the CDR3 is TGCAGTGCGGGTCCCGGGACTAGCGGGAGTAACATTCAGTACTTC. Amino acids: CSAGPGTSGSNIQYF.

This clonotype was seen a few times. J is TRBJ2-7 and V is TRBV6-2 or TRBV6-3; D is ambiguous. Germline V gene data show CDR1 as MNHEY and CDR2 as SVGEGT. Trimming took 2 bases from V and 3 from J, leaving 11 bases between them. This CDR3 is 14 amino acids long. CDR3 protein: CASSYGRNVYEQYF. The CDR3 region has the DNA TGTGCCAGCAGTTACGGACGGAATGTCTACGAGCAGTACTTC.

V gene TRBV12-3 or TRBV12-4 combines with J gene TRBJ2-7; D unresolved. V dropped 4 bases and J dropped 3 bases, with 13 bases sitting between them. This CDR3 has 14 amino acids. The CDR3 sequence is CASSSRTAGYEQYF. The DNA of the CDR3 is TGTGCCAGCAGTTCCAGGACGGCCGGCTACGAGCAGTACTTC.

The CDR3 region has the DNA TGTGCCAGCAGTTCGGACCCGGGACAGGTCATCAATGAGCAGTTCTTC. It encodes CASSSDPGQVINEQFF. The chain is built from TRBV6-5 and TRBJ2-1; 8 nucleotides agree with TRBD1. The V gene's germline CDR1 is MNHEY and CDR2 SVGAGI. This CDR3 spans 16 amino acids. The J segment lost 6 bases and the V segment lost 4 bases, leaving 11 bases of the junction unmatched.